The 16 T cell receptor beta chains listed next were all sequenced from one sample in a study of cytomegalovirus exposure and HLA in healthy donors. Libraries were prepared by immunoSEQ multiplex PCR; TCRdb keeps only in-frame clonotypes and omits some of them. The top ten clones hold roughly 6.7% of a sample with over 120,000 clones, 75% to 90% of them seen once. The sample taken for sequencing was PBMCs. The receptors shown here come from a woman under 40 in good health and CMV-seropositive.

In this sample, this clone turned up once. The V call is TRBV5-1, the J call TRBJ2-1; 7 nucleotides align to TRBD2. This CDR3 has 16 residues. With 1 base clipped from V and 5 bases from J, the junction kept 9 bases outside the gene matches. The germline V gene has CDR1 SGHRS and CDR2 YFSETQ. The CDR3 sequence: CASSLKGLRGDNEQFF. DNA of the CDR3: TGCGCCAGCAGCTTGAAGGGGCTCCGGGGGGACAATGAGCAGTTCTTC.

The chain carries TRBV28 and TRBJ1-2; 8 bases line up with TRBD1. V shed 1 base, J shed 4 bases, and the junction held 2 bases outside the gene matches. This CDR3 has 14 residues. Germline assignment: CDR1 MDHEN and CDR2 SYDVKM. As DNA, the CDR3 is TGTGCCAGCAGTTTATCTGACAGGGGCTATGGCTACACCTTC. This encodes CASSLSDRGYGYTF.

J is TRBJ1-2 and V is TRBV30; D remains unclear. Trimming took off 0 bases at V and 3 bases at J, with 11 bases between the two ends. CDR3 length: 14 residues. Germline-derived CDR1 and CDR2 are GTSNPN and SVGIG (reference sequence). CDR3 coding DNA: TGTGCCTGGAGTGTACGAGGAAGTTACTATGGCTACACCTTC. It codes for CAWSVRGSYYGYTF.

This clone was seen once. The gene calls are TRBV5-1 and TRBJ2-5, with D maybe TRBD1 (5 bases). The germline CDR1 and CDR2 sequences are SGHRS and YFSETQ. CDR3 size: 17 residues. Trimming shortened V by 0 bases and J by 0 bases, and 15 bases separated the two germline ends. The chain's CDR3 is CASSLVRGEEYQETQYF. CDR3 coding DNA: TGCGCCAGCAGCTTGGTTAGGGGCGAGGAGTACCAAGAGACCCAGTACTTC.

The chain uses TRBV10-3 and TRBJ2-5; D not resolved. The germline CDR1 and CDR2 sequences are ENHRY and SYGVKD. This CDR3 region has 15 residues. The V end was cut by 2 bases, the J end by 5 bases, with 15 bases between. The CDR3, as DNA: TGTGCCATCAGTGAGCCATTCCGCCTTCGGGAGACCCAGTACTTC. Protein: CAISEPFRLRETQYF.

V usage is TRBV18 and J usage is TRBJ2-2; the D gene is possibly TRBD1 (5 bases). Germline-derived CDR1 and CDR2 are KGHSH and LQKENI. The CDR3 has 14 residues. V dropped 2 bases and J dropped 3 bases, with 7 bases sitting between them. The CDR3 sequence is CASSPLQDTGELFF. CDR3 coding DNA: TGTGCCAGCTCACCATTACAGGACACCGGGGAGCTGTTTTTT.

The DNA of the CDR3 is TGTGCCAGCAGCTACCGGGACATTTCCTACGAGCAGTACTTC. It translates to CASSYRDISYEQYF. The chain combines TRBV28 with TRBJ2-7, with a possible D match to TRBD1 (6 bases). Germline lookup yields CDR1 MDHEN and CDR2 SYDVKM. The V end was cut by 6 bases, the J end by 1 base, with 13 bases between. The CDR3 has 14 residues.

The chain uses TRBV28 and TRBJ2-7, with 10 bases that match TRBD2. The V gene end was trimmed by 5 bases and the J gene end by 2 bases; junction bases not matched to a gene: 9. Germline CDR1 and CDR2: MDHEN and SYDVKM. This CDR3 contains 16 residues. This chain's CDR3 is CASSPRLAGRAYEQYF. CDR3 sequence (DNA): TGTGCCAGCAGTCCCCGACTAGCGGGTAGAGCCTACGAGCAGTACTTC.

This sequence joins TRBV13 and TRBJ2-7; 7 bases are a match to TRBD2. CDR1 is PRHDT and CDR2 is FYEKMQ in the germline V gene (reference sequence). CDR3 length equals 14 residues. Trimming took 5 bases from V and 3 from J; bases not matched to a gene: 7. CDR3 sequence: CASSQGLRIYEQYF. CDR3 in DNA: TGTGCCAGCAGCCAGGGACTACGAATCTACGAGCAGTACTTC.

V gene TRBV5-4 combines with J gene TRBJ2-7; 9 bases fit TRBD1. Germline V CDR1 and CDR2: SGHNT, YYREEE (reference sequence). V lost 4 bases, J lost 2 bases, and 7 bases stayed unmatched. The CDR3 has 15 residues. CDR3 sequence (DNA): TGTGCCAGCAGCCCCGGGACAGGGAGTACCTACGAGCAGTACTTC. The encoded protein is CASSPGTGSTYEQYF.

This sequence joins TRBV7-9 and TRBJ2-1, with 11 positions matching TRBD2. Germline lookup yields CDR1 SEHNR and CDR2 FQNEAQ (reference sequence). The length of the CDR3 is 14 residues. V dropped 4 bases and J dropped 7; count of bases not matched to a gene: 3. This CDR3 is CASSYSGRVNEQFF. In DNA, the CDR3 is TGTGCCAGCAGCTATAGCGGGAGGGTTAATGAGCAGTTCTTC.

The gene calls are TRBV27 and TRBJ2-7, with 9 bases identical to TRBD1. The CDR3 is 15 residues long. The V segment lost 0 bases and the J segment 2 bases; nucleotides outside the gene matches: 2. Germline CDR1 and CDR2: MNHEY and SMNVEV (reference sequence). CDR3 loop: CASSLSDRGAYEQYF. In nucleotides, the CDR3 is TGTGCCAGCAGTTTATCGGACAGGGGAGCCTACGAGCAGTACTTC.

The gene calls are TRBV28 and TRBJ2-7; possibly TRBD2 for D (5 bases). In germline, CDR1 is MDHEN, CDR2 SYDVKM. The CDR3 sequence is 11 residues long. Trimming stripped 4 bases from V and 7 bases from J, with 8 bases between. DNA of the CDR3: TGTGCCAGCAGTTCGGGGTCTGAGCAGTACTTC. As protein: CASSSGSEQYF.

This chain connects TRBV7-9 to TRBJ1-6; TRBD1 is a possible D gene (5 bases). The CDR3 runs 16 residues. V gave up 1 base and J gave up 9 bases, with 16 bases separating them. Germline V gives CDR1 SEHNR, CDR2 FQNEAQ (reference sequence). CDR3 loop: CASSLDLAGGVSPLHF. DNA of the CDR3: TGTGCCAGCAGCTTAGATCTGGCTGGAGGGGTTTCACCCCTCCACTTT.

Here the CDR3 DNA reads TGTGCCAGCAGCTTAACGGGCTTCACAGATACGCAGTATTTT. Protein sequence: CASSLTGFTDTQYF. The rearrangement joins TRBV7-3 to TRBJ2-3; D is undetermined. V was pared by 0 bases and J by 2 bases, with 6 bases between. The CDR3 spans 14 residues. Germline CDR1 SGHTA, CDR2 FQGTGA.

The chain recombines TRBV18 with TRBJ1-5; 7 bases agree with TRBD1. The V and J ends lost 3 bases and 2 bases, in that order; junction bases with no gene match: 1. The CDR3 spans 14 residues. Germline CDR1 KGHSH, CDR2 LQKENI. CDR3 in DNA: TGTGCCAGCTCACCTGGGACAGGCAATCAGCCCCAGCATTTT. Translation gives CASSPGTGNQPQHF.